These 14 T cell receptor beta chains share one sample of origin, sequenced in a study of T-cell memory formation after mild COVID-19. Via MiXCR, TCRdb re-called the 5' RACE reads, giving one row per CDR3 protein. The sample holds over 150,000 distinct CDR3 sequences, 10% to 15% seen once. The sequencing input was PBMCs or a T cell subset sorted from them (not recorded which). The origin of the receptors is a young man who had mild COVID-19 (a few samples of this study predate the infection). Cell type and time point are not known.

The chain has TRBV7-2 and TRBJ2-7; possibly TRBD1 for D (5 bases). Between the trimmed V and J ends, which lost 2 bases and 9 bases, there was a span of 11 bases. The germline CDR1 and CDR2 sequences are SGHTA and FQGNSA. The CDR3 has 12 amino acids. In DNA, the CDR3 is TGTGCCAGCAGCTTATGGCAGGGCGCGCAGTACTTC. Its translation: CASSLWQGAQYF.

This clonotype was detected a few times. For the CDR3, the DNA is TGTGCCAGCAGTCAACCCTCGGGTTATAGGGAGTTCTTC. Protein product: CASSQPSGYREFF. The chain carries TRBV12-3 or TRBV12-4 and TRBJ2-1; no firm D call. V was pared by 5 bases and J by 14 bases, with 19 bases between. The CDR3 is 13 residues long.

This clonotype was counted only a few times. The chain combines TRBV11-1 with TRBJ2-5; either TRBD1 or TRBD2 may supply D (6 bases each). Trimming cost V 4 bases and J 4 bases, with 22 bases left between them. The CDR3 is 17 residues long. The germline CDR1 and CDR2 sequences are SGHAT and FQDESV (reference sequence). CDR3 loop: CASSSPNGLATGETQYF. The CDR3 nucleotides are TGTGCCAGCAGCTCCCCCAACGGTCTAGCGACAGGAGAGACCCAGTACTTC.

This chain connects TRBV29-1 to TRBJ2-1, with 7 bases that match TRBD1. Germline loops: CDR1 SQVTM, CDR2 ANQGSEA. This CDR3 contains 13 residues. V lost 6 bases and J lost 3; bases outside the gene matches: 5. This CDR3 reads CSVYRDSYNEQFF. Written as DNA, the CDR3 is TGCAGCGTCTACCGGGACAGCTACAATGAGCAGTTCTTC.

This chain joins TRBV5-1 and TRBJ2-5; D is ambiguous. Trimming left V 0 bases short and J 1 base short, with 7 bases between. CDR1 and CDR2 from the germline V gene are SGHRS and YFSETQ. CDR3 length: 14 amino acids. CDR3 DNA sequence: TGCGCCAGCAGCTTGGTCCTACCCCAAGAGACCCAGTACTTC. Its protein product is CASSLVLPQETQYF.

The V call is TRBV7-9, the J call TRBJ2-3, with D unresolved. The V end lost 0 bases, the J end lost 6 bases, and 10 bases lay between the germline ends. Germline CDR1 is SEHNR and CDR2 is FQNEAQ (reference sequence). The CDR3 loop spans 14 amino acids. The CDR3 here is CASSLALVYDTQYF. Written as DNA, the CDR3 is TGTGCCAGCAGCTTAGCCCTAGTATACGATACGCAGTATTTT.

This clonotype was seen a handful of times. CDR3 coding DNA: TGTGCCAGCAGCTTTAGCGGCGGGGACACTGAAGCTTTCTTT. This encodes CASSFSGGDTEAFF. V and J are TRBV7-2 and TRBJ1-1, with D unresolved. This CDR3 has 14 amino acids. V gave up 3 bases and J gave up 3 bases, with 11 bases separating them. Germline V CDR1 and CDR2: SGHTA, FQGNSA. Drawing the rest from reference TRBV7-2 and TRBJ1-1, the complete variable domain is GAGVSQSPSNKVTEKGKDVELRCDPISGHTALYWYRQSLGQGLEFLIYFQGNSAPDKSGLPSDRFSAERTGGSVSTLTIQRTQQEDSAVYLCASSFSGGDTEAFFGQGTRLTVV.

This rearrangement joins TRBV10-3 to TRBJ2-7; D could derive from TRBD1 or TRBD2 (5 bases each). The CDR3 contains 13 residues. Germline lookup yields CDR1 ENHRY and CDR2 SYGVKD. V lost 0 bases and J 7 bases, leaving 10 bases between the germline ends. The CDR3 sequence is CAISESGDGEQYF. The CDR3 bases are TGTGCCATCAGTGAGTCGGGGGATGGAGAGCAGTACTTC.

This clonotype was seen more than once but under ten times. CDR3 nucleotide sequence: TGTGCCAGCTCACCACCAAGGGCCACCGGGGAGCTGTTTTTT. This codes for CASSPPRATGELFF. The V gene is TRBV18, the J gene TRBJ2-2; no clear D. The length of the CDR3 is 14 residues. Germline V lookup: CDR1 KGHSH, CDR2 LQKENI. Trimming left V 0 bases short and J 4 bases short, with 6 bases between.

The V gene is TRBV12-3 or TRBV12-4, the J gene TRBJ2-5; D assignment may be TRBD1 or TRBD2 (5 bases each). This CDR3 is built from 13 residues. V gave up 6 bases and J gave up 5 bases, with 13 bases separating them. The CDR3 DNA follows: TGTGCCAGCAGCCGGGACCCGAGGGAGACCCAGTACTTC. Translated: CASSRDPRETQYF.

The gene calls are TRBV20-1 and TRBJ1-2, with D tentatively TRBD1 (5 bases). Germline CDR1 and CDR2: DFQATT and SNEGSKA (reference sequence). The V and J ends lost 5 bases and 7 bases respectively, with 14 bases between them. The CDR3 sequence is 12 residues long. CDR3 amino acids: CSAAGRMGGYTF. CDR3 DNA: TGCAGTGCTGCAGGGCGGATGGGTGGCTACACCTTC.

The rearrangement uses TRBV12-3 or TRBV12-4 and TRBJ2-2; 8 bases are a match to TRBD1. There are 16 residues in the CDR3. The junction had 7 bases not matched to a gene; V was cut back by 5 bases and J by 2 bases. CDR3 residues: CASSPYGTGNTGELFF. The CDR3 region has the DNA TGTGCCAGCAGTCCGTACGGGACAGGCAACACCGGGGAGCTGTTTTTT.

In this sample, this clonotype turned up a few times. This rearrangement joins TRBV5-1 to TRBJ1-1; D may be TRBD1 (5 bases). The ends were cut back, 1 base at V and 4 bases at J, with 20 bases in the middle. CDR3 length equals 17 residues. Germline CDR1 is SGHRS and CDR2 is YFSETQ. CDR3 amino acids: CASSLSAQGAVGTEAFF. The DNA of the CDR3 is TGCGCCAGCAGCTTGTCAGCGCAGGGTGCTGTAGGCACTGAAGCTTTCTTT.

This clonotype was seen many times. The J gene is TRBJ1-2, the V gene TRBV2, with TRBD1 matching 8 bases. CDR3 length: 12 amino acids. Germline CDR1 reads SNHLY; CDR2 reads FYNNEI. The junction had 3 bases not matched to a gene; V was cut back by 6 bases and J by 6 bases. CDR3: CASSEQGDGYTF. CDR3 nucleotides: TGTGCCAGCAGCGAACAGGGGGATGGCTACACCTTC.